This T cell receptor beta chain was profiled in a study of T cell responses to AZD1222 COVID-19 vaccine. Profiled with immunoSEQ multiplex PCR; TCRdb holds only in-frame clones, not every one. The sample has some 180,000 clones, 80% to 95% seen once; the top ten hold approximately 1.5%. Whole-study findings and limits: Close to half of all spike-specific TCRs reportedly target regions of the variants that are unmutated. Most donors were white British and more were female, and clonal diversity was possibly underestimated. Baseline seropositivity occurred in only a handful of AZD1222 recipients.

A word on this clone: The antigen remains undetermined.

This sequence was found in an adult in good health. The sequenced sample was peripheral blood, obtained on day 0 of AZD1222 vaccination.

Here the CDR3 DNA reads TGCGCCAGCAGCCAAGACACAGGGTATAGCCTAGATGGCTACACCTTC. It encodes CASSQDTGYSLDGYTF. The gene calls are TRBV4-1 and TRBJ1-2; weak D call: TRBD1 (6 bases). Looked up from germline, CDR1 is MGHRA and CDR2 is YSYEKL. This CDR3 contains 16 residues. V lost 0 bases to trimming and J lost 6 bases, with 17 bases between them.